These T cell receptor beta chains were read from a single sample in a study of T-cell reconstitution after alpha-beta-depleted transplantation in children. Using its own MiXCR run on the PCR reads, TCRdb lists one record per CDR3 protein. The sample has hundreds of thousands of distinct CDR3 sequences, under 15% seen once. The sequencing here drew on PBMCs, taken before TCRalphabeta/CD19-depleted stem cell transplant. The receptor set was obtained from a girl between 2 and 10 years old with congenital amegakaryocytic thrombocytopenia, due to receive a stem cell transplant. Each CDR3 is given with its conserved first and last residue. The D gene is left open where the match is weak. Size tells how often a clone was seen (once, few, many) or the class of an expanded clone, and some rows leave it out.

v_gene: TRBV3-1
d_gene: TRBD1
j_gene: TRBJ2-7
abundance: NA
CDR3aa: CASSQAGQGIWEQYF
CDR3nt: TGTGCCAGCAGCCAAGCGGGACAGGGTATTTGGGAGCAGTACTTC

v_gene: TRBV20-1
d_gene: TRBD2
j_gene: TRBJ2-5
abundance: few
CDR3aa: CSAGDYRAGETQYF
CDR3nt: TGCAGTGCTGGGGACTATAGGGCGGGAGAGACCCAGTACTTC

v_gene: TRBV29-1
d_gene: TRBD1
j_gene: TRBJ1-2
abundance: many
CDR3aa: CSVDPKGTGGSYTF
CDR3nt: TGCAGCGTTGATCCGAAGGGGACAGGGGGCAGCTACACCTTC

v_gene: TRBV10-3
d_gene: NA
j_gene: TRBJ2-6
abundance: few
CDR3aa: CAISGSGSSGANVLTF
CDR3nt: TGTGCCATCAGTGGATCAGGGTCATCTGGGGCCAACGTCCTGACTTTC

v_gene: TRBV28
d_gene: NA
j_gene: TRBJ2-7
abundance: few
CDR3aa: CASRESPYEQYF
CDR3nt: TGTGCCAGCAGGGAGTCCCCGTACGAGCAGTACTTC

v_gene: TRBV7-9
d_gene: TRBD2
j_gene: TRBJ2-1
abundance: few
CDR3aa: CASSLGLAGDFYNEQFF
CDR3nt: TGTGCCAGCAGCCTGGGACTAGCGGGAGACTTCTACAATGAGCAGTTCTTC

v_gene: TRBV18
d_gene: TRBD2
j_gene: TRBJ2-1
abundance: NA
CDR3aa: CASSQLAGVINEQFF
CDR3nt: TGTGCCAGCTCACAACTAGCGGGAGTGATTAATGAGCAGTTCTTC

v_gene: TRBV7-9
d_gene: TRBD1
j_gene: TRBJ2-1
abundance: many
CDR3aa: CASSTPSGQGSYNEQFF
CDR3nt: TGTGCCAGCAGCACCCCCAGCGGACAGGGGTCATACAATGAGCAGTTCTTC

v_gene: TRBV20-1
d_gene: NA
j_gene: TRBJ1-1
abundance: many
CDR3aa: CSALTTWGTDGAFF
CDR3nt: TGCAGTGCTCTAACTACATGGGGGACGGATGGAGCTTTCTTT

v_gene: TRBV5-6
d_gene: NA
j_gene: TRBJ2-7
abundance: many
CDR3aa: CASSPVWGIAYEQYF
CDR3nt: TGTGCCAGCAGCCCCGTATGGGGGATTGCCTACGAGCAGTACTTC

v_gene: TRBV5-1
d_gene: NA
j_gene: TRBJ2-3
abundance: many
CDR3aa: CASSLVADIPTDTQYF
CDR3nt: TGCGCCAGCAGCTTGGTTGCGGACATACCCACAGATACGCAGTATTTT

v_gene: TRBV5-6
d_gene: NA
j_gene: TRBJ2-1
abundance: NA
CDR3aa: CASSLVPSRRGENEQFF
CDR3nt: TGTGCCAGCAGCTTGGTTCCATCTCGGAGGGGGGAGAATGAGCAGTTCTTC

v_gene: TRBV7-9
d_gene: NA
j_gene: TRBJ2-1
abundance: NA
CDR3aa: CASSARTYNEQFF
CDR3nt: TGTGCCAGCAGCGCCAGGACCTACAATGAGCAGTTCTTC

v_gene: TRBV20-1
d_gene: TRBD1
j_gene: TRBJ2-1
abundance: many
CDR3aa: CSARNRDSYNEQFF
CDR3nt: TGCAGTGCTCGTAACCGGGACAGCTACAATGAGCAGTTCTTC

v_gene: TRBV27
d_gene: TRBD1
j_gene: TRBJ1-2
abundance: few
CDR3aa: CASKPSGGTNYGYTF
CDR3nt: TGTGCCAGCAAGCCATCAGGGGGTACTAACTATGGCTACACCTTC

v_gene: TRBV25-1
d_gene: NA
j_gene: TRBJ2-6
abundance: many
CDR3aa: CASTSYGANVLTF
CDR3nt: TGTGCCAGCACCTCCTATGGGGCCAACGTCCTGACTTTC

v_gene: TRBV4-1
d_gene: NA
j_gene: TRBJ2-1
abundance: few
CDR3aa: CASSQLPRQDNEQFF
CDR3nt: TGCGCCAGCAGCCAACTCCCCCGACAGGACAATGAGCAGTTCTTC

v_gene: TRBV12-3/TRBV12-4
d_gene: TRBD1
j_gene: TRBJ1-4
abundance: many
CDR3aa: CASSTSGTGEKLFF
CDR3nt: TGTGCCAGCAGTACCTCCGGGACAGGGGAAAAACTGTTTTTT

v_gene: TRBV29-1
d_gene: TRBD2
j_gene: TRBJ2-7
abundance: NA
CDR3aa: CSVEVGSGNLEQYF
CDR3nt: TGCAGCGTTGAAGTCGGTAGCGGGAACCTCGAGCAGTACTTC

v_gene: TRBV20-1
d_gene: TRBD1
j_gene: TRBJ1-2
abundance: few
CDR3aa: CSARGDSRAHGYTF
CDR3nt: TGCAGTGCTCGAGGGGACAGCAGGGCACATGGCTACACCTTC

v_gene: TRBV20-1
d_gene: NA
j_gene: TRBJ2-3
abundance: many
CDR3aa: CSAQGGVPGDTQYF
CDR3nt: TGCAGTGCTCAAGGGGGGGTCCCCGGAGATACGCAGTATTTT

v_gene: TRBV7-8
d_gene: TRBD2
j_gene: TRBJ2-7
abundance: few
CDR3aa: CASSTSGISIYEQYF
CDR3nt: TGTGCCAGCAGCACCAGCGGGATAAGTATTTACGAGCAGTACTTC

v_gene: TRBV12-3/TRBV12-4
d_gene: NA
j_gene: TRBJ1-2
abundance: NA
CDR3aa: CASSSSGVHGYTF
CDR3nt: TGTGCCAGCAGTTCTTCAGGGGTTCACGGCTACACCTTC

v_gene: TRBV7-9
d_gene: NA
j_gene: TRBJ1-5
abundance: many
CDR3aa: CASSLEAARSQPQHF
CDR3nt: TGTGCCAGCAGCTTAGAGGCAGCCCGGAGTCAGCCCCAGCATTTT

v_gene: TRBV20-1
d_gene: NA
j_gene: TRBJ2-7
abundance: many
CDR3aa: CSARDQGAALSYEQYF
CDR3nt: TGCAGTGCTAGAGATCAGGGAGCGGCCCTAAGTTACGAGCAGTACTTC

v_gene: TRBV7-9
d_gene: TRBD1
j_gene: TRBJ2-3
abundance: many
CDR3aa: CASSPGQGADTQYF
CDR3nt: TGTGCCAGCAGCCCCGGACAGGGGGCAGATACGCAGTATTTT

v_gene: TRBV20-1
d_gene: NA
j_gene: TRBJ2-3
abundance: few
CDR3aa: CSARAGDVRTDTQYF
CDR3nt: TGCAGTGCTAGAGCGGGAGATGTAAGGACAGATACGCAGTATTTT

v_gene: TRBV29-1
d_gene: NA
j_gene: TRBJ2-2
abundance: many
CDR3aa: CSEVDETGELFF
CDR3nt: TGCAGCGAAGTGGACGAAACCGGGGAGCTGTTTTTT

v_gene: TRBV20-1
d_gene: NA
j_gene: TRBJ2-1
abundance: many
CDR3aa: CSASWGIAPEGYNEQFF
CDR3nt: TGCAGTGCTTCCTGGGGTATAGCGCCCGAGGGGTACAATGAGCAGTTCTTC

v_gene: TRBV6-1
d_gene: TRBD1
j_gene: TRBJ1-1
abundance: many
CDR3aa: CASRTGGDTEAFF
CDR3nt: TGTGCCAGCAGAACAGGGGGCGACACTGAAGCTTTCTTT

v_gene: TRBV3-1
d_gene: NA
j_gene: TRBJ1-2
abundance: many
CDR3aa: CASSQGQNYGYTF
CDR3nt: TGTGCCAGCAGCCAAGGGCAGAACTATGGCTACACCTTC

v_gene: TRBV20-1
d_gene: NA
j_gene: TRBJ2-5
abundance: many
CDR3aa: CSARASQETQYF
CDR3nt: TGCAGTGCTAGGGCCAGCCAAGAGACCCAGTACTTC

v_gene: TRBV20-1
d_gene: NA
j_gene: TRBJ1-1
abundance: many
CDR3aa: CSARLTEAFF
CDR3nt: TGCAGTGCTAGACTCACTGAAGCTTTCTTT

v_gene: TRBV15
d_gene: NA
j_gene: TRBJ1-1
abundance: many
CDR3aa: CATSREFVRAGSELGAFF
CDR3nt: TGTGCCACCAGCAGAGAATTCGTGAGGGCAGGGTCGGAATTGGGCGCTTTCTTT

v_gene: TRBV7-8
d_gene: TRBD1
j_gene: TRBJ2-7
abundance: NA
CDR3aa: CASSRKRDRPYEQYF
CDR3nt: TGTGCCAGCAGCAGAAAACGGGACAGGCCCTACGAGCAGTACTTC

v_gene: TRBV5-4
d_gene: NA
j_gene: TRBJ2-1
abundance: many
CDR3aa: CASSLDPNGEQFF
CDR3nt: TGTGCCAGCAGCTTGGATCCGAATGGGGAGCAGTTCTTC

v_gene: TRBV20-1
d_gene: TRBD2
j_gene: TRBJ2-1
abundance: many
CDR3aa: CSARLLAGVMYEQFF
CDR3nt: TGCAGTGCTAGGCTACTAGCGGGAGTCATGTATGAGCAGTTCTTC

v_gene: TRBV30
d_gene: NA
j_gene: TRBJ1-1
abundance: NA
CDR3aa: CACRGRGENEAFF
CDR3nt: TGTGCCTGTAGAGGGAGAGGGGAAAATGAAGCTTTCTTT

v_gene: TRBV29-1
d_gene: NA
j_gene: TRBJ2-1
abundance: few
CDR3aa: CSVPWGNEQFF
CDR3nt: TGCAGCGTCCCCTGGGGGAATGAGCAGTTCTTC

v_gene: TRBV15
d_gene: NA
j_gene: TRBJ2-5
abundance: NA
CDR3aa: CAISRVQETQYF
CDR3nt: TGTGCCATCAGCAGAGTCCAGGAGACCCAGTACTTC

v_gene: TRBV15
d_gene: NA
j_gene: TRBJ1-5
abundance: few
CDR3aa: CATSSPGAQPQHF
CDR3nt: TGTGCCACCAGCAGTCCGGGGGCTCAGCCCCAGCATTTT

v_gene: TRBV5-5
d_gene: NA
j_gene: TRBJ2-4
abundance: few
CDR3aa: CASSSPDAKAKNIQYF
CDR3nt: TGTGCCAGCAGCTCGCCCGATGCTAAAGCCAAAAACATTCAGTACTTC

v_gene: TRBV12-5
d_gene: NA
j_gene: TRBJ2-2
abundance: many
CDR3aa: CASGLVYRTNELFF
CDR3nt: TGTGCTAGTGGTTTGGTCTACAGGACGAATGAGCTGTTTTTT

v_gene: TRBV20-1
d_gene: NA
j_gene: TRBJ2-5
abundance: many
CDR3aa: CSARDPRNSKKETQYF
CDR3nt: TGCAGTGCTAGAGATCCGAGGAACAGCAAGAAAGAGACCCAGTACTTC

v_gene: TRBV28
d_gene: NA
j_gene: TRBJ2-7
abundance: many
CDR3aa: CASSRRTLDQYF
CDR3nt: TGTGCCAGCAGTAGGCGGACTTTAGATCAGTACTTC

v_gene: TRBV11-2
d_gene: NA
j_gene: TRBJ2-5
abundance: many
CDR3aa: CASSLAPNSQYF
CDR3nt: TGTGCCAGCAGCTTAGCCCCCAACTCCCAGTACTTC

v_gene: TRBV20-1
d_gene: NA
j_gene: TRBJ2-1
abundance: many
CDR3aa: CSARYNPGFWNEQFF
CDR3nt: TGCAGTGCTAGATACAATCCCGGGTTTTGGAATGAGCAGTTCTTC

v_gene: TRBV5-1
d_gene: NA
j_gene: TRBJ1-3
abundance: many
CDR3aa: CASSFTAHSGNTIYF
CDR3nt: TGCGCCAGCAGCTTTACGGCCCACTCTGGAAACACCATATATTTT

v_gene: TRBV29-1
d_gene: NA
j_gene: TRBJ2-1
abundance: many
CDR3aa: CSVQSSSYNEQFF
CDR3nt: TGCAGCGTGCAGTCAAGCTCCTACAATGAGCAGTTCTTC

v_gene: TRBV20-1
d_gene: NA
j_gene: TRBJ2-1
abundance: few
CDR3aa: CSARESVSHEQFF
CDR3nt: TGCAGTGCTAGAGAATCCGTTTCACATGAGCAGTTCTTC

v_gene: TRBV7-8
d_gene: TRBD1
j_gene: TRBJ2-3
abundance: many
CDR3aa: CASSLGTGVGGDTQYF
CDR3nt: TGTGCCAGCAGCTTAGGGACAGGGGTAGGAGGAGATACGCAGTATTTT

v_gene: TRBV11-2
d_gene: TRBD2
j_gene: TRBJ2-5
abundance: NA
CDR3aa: CASSLDGGRAGETQYF
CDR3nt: TGTGCCAGCAGCTTAGATGGCGGGAGGGCCGGAGAGACCCAGTACTTC

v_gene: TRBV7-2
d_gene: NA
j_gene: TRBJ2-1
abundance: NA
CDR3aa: CASSLAGSWYNEQFF
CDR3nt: TGTGCCAGCAGCCTGGCAGGGAGCTGGTACAATGAGCAGTTCTTC

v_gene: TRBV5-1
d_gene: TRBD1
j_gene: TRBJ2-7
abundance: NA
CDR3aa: CASSPRGTGLEEQYF
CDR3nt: TGCGCCAGCAGTCCCAGGGGGACAGGGCTAGAAGAGCAGTACTTC

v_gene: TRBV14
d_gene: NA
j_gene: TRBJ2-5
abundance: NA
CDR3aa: CASSQVPPRGAETQYF
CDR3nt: TGTGCCAGCAGCCAAGTTCCTCCCCGGGGGGCGGAGACCCAGTACTTC